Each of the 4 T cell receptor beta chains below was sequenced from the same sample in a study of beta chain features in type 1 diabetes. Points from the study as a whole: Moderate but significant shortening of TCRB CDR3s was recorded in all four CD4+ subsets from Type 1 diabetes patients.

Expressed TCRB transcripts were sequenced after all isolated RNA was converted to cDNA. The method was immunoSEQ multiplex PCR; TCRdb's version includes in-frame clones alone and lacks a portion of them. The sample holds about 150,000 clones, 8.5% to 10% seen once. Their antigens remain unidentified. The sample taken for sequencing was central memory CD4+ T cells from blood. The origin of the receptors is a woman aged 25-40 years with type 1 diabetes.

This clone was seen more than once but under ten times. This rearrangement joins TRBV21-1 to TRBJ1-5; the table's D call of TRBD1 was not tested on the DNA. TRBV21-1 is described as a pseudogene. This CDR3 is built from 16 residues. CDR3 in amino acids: CASSKGGRSGNQPQHF. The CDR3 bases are TGTGCCAGCAGCAAAGGGGGCCGGTCAGGCAATCAGCCCCAGCATTTT.

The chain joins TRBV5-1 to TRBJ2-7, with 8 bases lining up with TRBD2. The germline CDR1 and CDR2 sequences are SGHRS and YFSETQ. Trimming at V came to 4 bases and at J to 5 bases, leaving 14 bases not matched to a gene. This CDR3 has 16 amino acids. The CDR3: CASSPRTSLNSHEQYF. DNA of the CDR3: TGCGCCAGCAGCCCCAGGACTAGCTTGAATTCCCACGAGCAGTACTTC.

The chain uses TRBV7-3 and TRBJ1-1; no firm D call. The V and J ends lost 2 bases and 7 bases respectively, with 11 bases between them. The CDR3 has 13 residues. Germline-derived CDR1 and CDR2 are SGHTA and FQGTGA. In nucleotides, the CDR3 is TGTGCCAGCAGCTTATGGGTCAGGCGTGAAGCTTTCTTT. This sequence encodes CASSLWVRREAFF.

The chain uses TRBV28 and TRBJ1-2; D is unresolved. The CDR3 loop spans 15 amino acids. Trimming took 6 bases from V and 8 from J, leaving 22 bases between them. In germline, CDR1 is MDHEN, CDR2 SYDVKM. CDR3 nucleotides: TGTGCCAGCAGCCAACCACGGGGAGGGCGGCGAGGCTACACCTTC. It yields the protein CASSQPRGGRRGYTF.